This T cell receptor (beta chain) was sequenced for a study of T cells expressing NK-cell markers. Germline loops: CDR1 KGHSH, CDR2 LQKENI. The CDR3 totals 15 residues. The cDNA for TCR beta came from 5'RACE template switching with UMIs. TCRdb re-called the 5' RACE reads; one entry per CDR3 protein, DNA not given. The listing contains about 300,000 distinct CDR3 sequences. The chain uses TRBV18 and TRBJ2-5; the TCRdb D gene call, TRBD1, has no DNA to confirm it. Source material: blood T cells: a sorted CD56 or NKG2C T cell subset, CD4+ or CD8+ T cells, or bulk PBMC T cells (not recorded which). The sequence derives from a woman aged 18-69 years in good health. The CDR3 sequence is CASSPRIAGEETQYF. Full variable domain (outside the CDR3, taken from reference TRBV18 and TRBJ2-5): NAGVMQNPRHLVRRRGQEARLRCSPMKGHSHVYWYRQLPEEGLKFMVYLQKENIIDESGMPKERFSAEFPKEGPSILRIQQVVRGDSAAYFCASSPRIAGEETQYFGPGTRLLVL.